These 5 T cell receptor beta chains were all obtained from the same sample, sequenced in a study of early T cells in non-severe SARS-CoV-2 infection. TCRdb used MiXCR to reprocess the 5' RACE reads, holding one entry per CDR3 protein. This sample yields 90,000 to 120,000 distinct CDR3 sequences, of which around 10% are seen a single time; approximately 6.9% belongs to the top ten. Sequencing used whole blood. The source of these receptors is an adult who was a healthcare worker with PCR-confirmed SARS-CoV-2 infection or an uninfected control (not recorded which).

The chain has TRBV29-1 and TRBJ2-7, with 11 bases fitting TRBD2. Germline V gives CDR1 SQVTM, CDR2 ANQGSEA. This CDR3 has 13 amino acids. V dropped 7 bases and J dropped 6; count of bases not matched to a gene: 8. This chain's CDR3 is CSGGLAETTEQYF. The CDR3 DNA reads TGCAGCGGGGGACTAGCGGAGACAACCGAGCAGTACTTC.

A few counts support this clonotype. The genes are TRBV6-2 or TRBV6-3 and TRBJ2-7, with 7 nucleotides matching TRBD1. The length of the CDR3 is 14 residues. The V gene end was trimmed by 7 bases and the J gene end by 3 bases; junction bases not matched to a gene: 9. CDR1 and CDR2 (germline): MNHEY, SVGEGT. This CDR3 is CASIESTGSYEQYF. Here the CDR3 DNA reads TGTGCCAGCATCGAGTCGACAGGGAGCTACGAGCAGTACTTC.

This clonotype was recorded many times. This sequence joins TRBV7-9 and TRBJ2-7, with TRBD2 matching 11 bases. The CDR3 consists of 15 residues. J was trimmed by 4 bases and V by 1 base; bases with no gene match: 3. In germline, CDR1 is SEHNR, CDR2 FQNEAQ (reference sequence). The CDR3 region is CASSLGGLAAYEQYF. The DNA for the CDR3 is TGTGCCAGCAGCTTAGGGGGACTAGCGGCTTACGAGCAGTACTTC.

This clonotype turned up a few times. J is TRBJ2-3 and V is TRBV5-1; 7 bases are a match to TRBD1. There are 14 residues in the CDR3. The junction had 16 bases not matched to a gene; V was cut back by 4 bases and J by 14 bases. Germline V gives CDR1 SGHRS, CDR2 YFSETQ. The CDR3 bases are TGCGCCAGCAGCGTCCGGACAGGCCAAGTTCCGCTGTATTTT. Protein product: CASSVRTGQVPLYF.

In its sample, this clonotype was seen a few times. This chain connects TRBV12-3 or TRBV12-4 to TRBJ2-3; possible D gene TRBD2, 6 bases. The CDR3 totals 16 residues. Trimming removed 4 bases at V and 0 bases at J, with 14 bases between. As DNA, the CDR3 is TGTGCCAGCAGTTCCCATAGCGGCACTAGCACAGATACGCAGTATTTT. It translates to CASSSHSGTSTDTQYF.